The T cell receptor (beta chain) under discussion was sequenced for a study of cytomegalovirus exposure and HLA in healthy donors. The PCR used 60 Vbeta and 13 Jbeta primers. Repertoires were generated with immunoSEQ multiplex PCR, while TCRdb's copy carries only in-frame clones and drops some. The sample lists roughly 150,000 clones, 75% to 80% occurring once. The sequencing sample was made of PBMCs. This clonotype was obtained from a male donor in good health and CMV-seronegative.

Here the CDR3 DNA reads TGTGCCAGCAGCGGGGTAGGGGGTGGGGCAGATACGCAGTATTTT. Translating it yields CASSGVGGGADTQYF. The chain employs TRBV5-4 and TRBJ2-3, with D tentatively TRBD1 (6 bases). The CDR3 sequence is 15 residues long. CDR1 SGHNT and CDR2 YYREEE come from the germline V gene (reference sequence). Between the trimmed V and J ends, which lost 4 bases and 4 bases, there was a span of 16 bases.